The 20 T cell receptor beta chains presented below share a single source sample, sequenced in a study of shared clonotypes between healthy human individuals. TCRdb's copy holds only in-frame clones and misses some; the assay was immunoSEQ multiplex PCR. Seen here are around 2.5 million clones, 90% to 95% observed once, and the top ten hold 0.36%. The sequenced material came from naive CD4+ T cells from PBMCs. The sample's subset: CD45RA+ positively selected. These receptors were taken from a young man in good health. Some clones in this sample may be carry-over from other donors' samples.

The rearrangement joins TRBV7-3 to TRBJ2-1; TRBD2 matches 8 bases. Trimming at V came to 5 bases and at J to 4 bases, leaving 10 bases not matched to a gene. This CDR3 spans 16 amino acids. CDR1 is SGHTA, CDR2 FQGTGA, per germline. CDR3 protein: CASSTRLAPQYNEQFF. The DNA of the CDR3 is TGTGCCAGCAGCACTCGACTAGCGCCCCAATACAATGAGCAGTTCTTC.

This chain connects TRBV21-1 to TRBJ1-1; TRBD1 is the table's D call, not checked against the DNA. TRBV21-1 is given as a pseudogene. CDR3 length: 18 amino acids. The CDR3, as DNA: TGTGCCAGCAGCAAAGCCATCGGACAGCCAAGGGGGAACACTGAAGCTTTCTTT. Residues: CASSKAIGQPRGNTEAFF.

J is TRBJ2-3 and V is TRBV28; D tentatively fits TRBD1 or TRBD2 (5 bases each). The length of the CDR3 is 16 residues. Germline CDR1 MDHEN, CDR2 SYDVKM. Trimming removed 2 bases from V and 6 bases from J, with 18 bases in between. This CDR3 reads CASSLVGTAFFDTQYF. The CDR3 region has the DNA TGTGCCAGCAGTTTAGTAGGGACGGCCTTTTTCGATACGCAGTATTTT.

This chain uses TRBV15 with TRBJ2-5; tentatively, D is TRBD1 (5 bases). Trimming removed 1 base at V and 5 bases at J, with 11 bases between. The CDR3 is 14 amino acids. Germline CDR1 reads LNHNV; CDR2 reads YYDKDF (reference sequence). Here the CDR3 reads CATSRGQFGETQYF. In DNA, the CDR3 is TGTGCCACCAGCAGAGGACAGTTCGGGGAGACCCAGTACTTC.

In this sample, this clone turned up once. The J gene is TRBJ2-3, the V gene TRBV7-2; D is uncertain. V was pared by 6 bases and J by 0 bases, with 10 bases between. Germline CDR1 and CDR2: SGHTA and FQGNSA. The CDR3 is 14 residues long. The CDR3 loop is CASRLTSSTDTQYF. The CDR3, as DNA: TGTGCCAGCAGGCTCACATCTAGCACAGATACGCAGTATTTT. Looking up the rest from reference TRBV7-2 and TRBJ2-3 gives the full variable domain: GAGVSQSPSNKVTEKGKDVELRCDPISGHTALYWYRQSLGQGLEFLIYFQGNSAPDKSGLPSDRFSAERTGGSVSTLTIQRTQQEDSAVYLCASRLTSSTDTQYFGPGTRLTVL.

V gene TRBV6-5 combines with J gene TRBJ1-1, with D perhaps matching TRBD1 (6 bases). This CDR3 region has 13 residues. With 6 bases removed from V and 1 base from J, the gap between germline ends came to 9 bases. Per the germline V gene, CDR1 is MNHEY and CDR2 is SVGAGI. CDR3 sequence: CASRIQGNTEAFF. The CDR3 region has the DNA TGTGCCAGCAGGATACAGGGGAACACTGAAGCTTTCTTT.

The rearrangement joins TRBV29-1 to TRBJ2-5; 9 bases fit TRBD2. The V segment lost 4 bases and the J segment 5 bases; nucleotides outside the gene matches: 5. The CDR3 totals 13 residues. Germline V lookup: CDR1 SQVTM, CDR2 ANQGSEA. CDR3: CSVGLAAPETQYF. CDR3 bases: TGCAGCGTTGGACTAGCGGCTCCGGAGACCCAGTACTTC.

This clone was detected once. The V gene is TRBV27, the J gene TRBJ2-3; TRBD2 is a possible D gene (5 bases). V was shortened by 2 bases and J by 1 base, with 7 bases between the two germline ends. From germline, CDR1 is MNHEY and CDR2 SMNVEV (reference sequence). This CDR3 is built from 14 residues. The chain's CDR3 is CASSLTRGTDTQYF. The CDR3 coding sequence is TGTGCCAGCAGTTTAACGCGGGGCACAGATACGCAGTATTTT.

The chain uses TRBV5-1 and TRBJ1-3; 9 bases are a match to TRBD1. The CDR3 runs to 16 residues. J lost 4 bases, V lost 0 bases, and 5 bases had no gene match. Germline V gives CDR1 SGHRS, CDR2 YFSETQ. The chain's CDR3 is CASSLAPTGGGNTIYF. The CDR3 DNA reads TGCGCCAGCAGCTTGGCCCCGACAGGGGGAGGAAACACCATATATTTT.

The J gene is TRBJ2-5, the V gene TRBV9, with unresolved D. The CDR3 totals 14 residues. From germline, CDR1 is SGDLS and CDR2 YYNGEE. Trimming pared 0 bases from V and 3 bases from J, leaving 9 bases between. CDR3 residues: CASSVVSGEETQYF. CDR3 sequence (DNA): TGTGCCAGCAGCGTAGTAAGTGGGGAAGAGACCCAGTACTTC.

The J gene is TRBJ1-5, the V gene TRBV15, with 8 nucleotides matching TRBD1. Looked up from germline, CDR1 is LNHNV and CDR2 is YYDKDF (reference sequence). The junction had 11 bases not matched to a gene; V was cut back by 0 bases and J by 7 bases. The CDR3 has 17 residues. DNA of the CDR3: TGTGCCACCAGCAGAGATCTCTGGACAGGGAAGTACCAGCCCCAGCATTTT. Translated: CATSRDLWTGKYQPQHF.

This clone was counted a single time. V usage is TRBV29-1 and J usage is TRBJ2-7; 8 bases agree with TRBD2. The CDR3 runs 13 residues. CDR1 SQVTM and CDR2 ANQGSEA come from the germline V gene. V lost 6 bases and J lost 7; bases outside the gene matches: 11. The CDR3 region has the DNA TGCAGCGTCAACGGACTAGCCTTTGGGGAGCAGTACTTC. Translating it yields CSVNGLAFGEQYF.

This chain uses TRBV4-1 with TRBJ2-3, with D perhaps being TRBD1 or TRBD2 (7 bases each). The CDR3 spans 16 residues. From germline, CDR1 is MGHRA and CDR2 YSYEKL. V lost 8 bases to trimming and J lost 1 base, with 19 bases between them. The CDR3 bases are TGCGCCAGCGGAGAGGGGGCAGCGGGGCGCACAGATACGCAGTATTTT. Protein sequence: CASGEGAAGRTDTQYF.

In this sample, this clone turned up a few times. This chain links TRBV7-3 with TRBJ1-3; no definite D call. The germline V gene has CDR1 SGHTA and CDR2 FQGTGA. V lost 5 bases and J 4 bases, leaving 9 bases between the germline ends. The CDR3 length is 13 residues. The CDR3 protein is CASSLSQGNTIYF. For the CDR3, the DNA is TGTGCCAGCAGCCTGTCACAGGGAAACACCATATATTTT. Complete variable domain (other parts from reference TRBV7-3 and TRBJ1-3): GAGVSQTPSNKVTEKGKYVELRCDPISGHTALYWYRQSLGQGPEFLIYFQGTGAADDSGLPNDRFFAVRPEGSVSTLKIQRTERGDSAVYLCASSLSQGNTIYFGEGSWLTVV.

The chain combines TRBV9 with TRBJ1-2; D uncertain. Germline CDR1 is SGDLS and CDR2 is YYNGEE. The CDR3 runs to 13 residues. With 4 bases removed from V and 6 bases from J, the gap between germline ends came to 13 bases. CDR3 residues: CASSTIDLDGYTF. The CDR3 nucleotides read TGTGCCAGCAGCACCATAGACCTCGATGGCTACACCTTC.

CDR3 sequence: CASSQDGARNEQYF. The CDR3 region has the DNA TGCGCCAGCAGCCAAGACGGGGCCAGGAACGAGCAGTACTTC. The chain has TRBV4-3 and TRBJ2-7; D is possibly TRBD1 or TRBD2 (5 bases each). Germline V gene sequence: CDR1 LGHNA, CDR2 YSLEER. The CDR3 has 14 residues. V lost 0 bases and J 5 bases, leaving 11 bases between the germline ends.

The rearrangement links TRBV27 to TRBJ2-3; D is undetermined. Trimming left V 3 bases short and J 0 bases short, with 22 bases between. CDR1 is MNHEY, CDR2 SMNVEV, per germline (reference sequence). The CDR3 consists of 19 residues. CDR3 bases: TGTGCCAGCAGTTTTAGTCGTTGGATTAGTACAGCTAGCACAGATACGCAGTATTTT. It yields the protein CASSFSRWISTASTDTQYF.

The rearrangement links TRBV5-1 to TRBJ2-5; 11 nucleotides align to TRBD1. Germline-derived CDR1 and CDR2 are SGHRS and YFSETQ. The CDR3 length is 15 residues. The ends lost 3 bases at V and 4 bases at J; junction bases unmatched: 5. CDR3 amino acids: CASSSRDRGRETQYF. As DNA, the CDR3 is TGCGCCAGCAGCTCACGGGACAGGGGGAGAGAGACCCAGTACTTC.

Points on this clone: The same CDR3 can be traced to other DNA sequences in this sample. Written as DNA, the CDR3 is TGTGCCAGCAGTTTATCTCCCTCTGGGGCCAACGTCCTGACTTTC. Protein: CASSLSPSGANVLTF. V usage is TRBV27 and J usage is TRBJ2-6, with D hard to call. This CDR3 is built from 15 residues. Trimming stripped 0 bases from V and 0 bases from J, with 3 bases between. Germline CDR1 reads MNHEY; CDR2 reads SMNVEV (reference sequence).

This clone was detected once. The chain joins TRBV7-8 to TRBJ2-7, with 10 bases lining up with TRBD2. Looked up from germline, CDR1 is SGHVS and CDR2 is FQNEAQ. This CDR3 comprises 15 residues. Trimming removed 3 bases from V and 1 base from J; junction bases left unmatched: 3. The CDR3: CASSFLAGASYEQYF. As DNA, the CDR3 is TGTGCCAGCAGCTTTCTAGCGGGAGCATCCTACGAGCAGTACTTC.